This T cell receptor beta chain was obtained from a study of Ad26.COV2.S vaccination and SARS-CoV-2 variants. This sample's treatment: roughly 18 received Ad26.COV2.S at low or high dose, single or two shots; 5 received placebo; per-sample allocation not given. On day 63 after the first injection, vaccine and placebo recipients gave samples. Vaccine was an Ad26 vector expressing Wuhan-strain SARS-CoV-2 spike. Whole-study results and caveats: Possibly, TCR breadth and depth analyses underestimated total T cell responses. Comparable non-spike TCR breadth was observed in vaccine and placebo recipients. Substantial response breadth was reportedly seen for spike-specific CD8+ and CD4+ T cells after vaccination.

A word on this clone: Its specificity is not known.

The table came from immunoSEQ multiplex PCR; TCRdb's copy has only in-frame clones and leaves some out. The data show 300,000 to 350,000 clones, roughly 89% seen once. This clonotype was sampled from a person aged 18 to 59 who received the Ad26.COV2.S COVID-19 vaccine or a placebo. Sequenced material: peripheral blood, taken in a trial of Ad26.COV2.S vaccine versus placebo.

The CDR3 DNA reads TGCGCCAGCAGCCAAGAGGTCGCGGGGGGGCCAGAGACCCAGTACTTC. This sequence encodes CASSQEVAGGPETQYF. The V and J genes are TRBV4-1 and TRBJ2-5, with 9 bases lining up with TRBD2. Germline CDR1 is MGHRA and CDR2 is YSYEKL. Trimming removed 0 bases from V and 4 bases from J; junction bases left unmatched: 6. The CDR3 is made up of 16 amino acids.